This record concerns one TCR beta chain sequence. TCRdb independently ran MiXCR on the RT-PCR reads; one entry per CDR3 protein. The profile shows over 150,000 distinct CDR3 sequences, around two fifths of them singletons. This sample stems from a study of patients and donors after allogeneic stem cell transplantation. The source material was blood, either unsorted or a sorted T cell fraction (not recorded which). The TCR sequence derives from a human donor who was either an allogeneic HSCT recipient or a stem cell or donor lymphocyte infusion donor (not recorded which). It is not recorded whose cells these are; they may come from a transplant donor.

The CDR3 sequence: CASSLTASDAQYF. In DNA, the CDR3 is TGTGCCAGCAGCTTAACTGCGAGCGATGCTCAGTACTTC. The chain uses TRBV11-2 and TRBJ2-4; D not resolved. Deletions cut 2 bases from V and 12 bases from J, with 14 bases between. The CDR3 extends over 13 amino acids. From germline, CDR1 is SGHAT and CDR2 FQNNGV.